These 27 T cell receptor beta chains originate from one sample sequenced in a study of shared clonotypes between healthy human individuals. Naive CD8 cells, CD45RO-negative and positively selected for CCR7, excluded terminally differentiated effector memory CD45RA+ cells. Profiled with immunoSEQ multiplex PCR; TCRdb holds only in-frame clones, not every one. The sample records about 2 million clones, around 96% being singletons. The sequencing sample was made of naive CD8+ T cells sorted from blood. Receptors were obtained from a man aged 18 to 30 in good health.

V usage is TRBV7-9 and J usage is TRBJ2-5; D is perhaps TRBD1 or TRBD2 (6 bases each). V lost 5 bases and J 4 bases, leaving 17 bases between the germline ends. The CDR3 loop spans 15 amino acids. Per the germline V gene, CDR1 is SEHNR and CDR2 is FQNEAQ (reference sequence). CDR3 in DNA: TGTGCCAGCAGCCTTAGGGGGGACAATCTAGAGACCCAGTACTTC. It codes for CASSLRGDNLETQYF. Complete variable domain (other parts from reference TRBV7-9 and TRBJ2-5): DTGVSQNPRHKITKRGQNVTFRCDPISEHNRLYWYRQTLGQGPEFLTYFQNEAQLEKSRLLSDRFSAERPKGSFSTLEIQRTEQGDSAMYLCASSLRGDNLETQYFGPGTRLLVL.

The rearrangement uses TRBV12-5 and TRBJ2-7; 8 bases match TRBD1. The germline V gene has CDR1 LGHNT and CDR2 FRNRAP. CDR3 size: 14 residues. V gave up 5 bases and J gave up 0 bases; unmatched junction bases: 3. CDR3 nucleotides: TGTGCTAGTGGTGACAGGGGCATCTCCTACGAGCAGTACTTC. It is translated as CASGDRGISYEQYF.

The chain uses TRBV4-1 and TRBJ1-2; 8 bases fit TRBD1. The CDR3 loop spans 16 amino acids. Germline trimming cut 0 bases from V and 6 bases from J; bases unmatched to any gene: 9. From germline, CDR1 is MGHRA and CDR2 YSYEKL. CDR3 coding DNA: TGCGCCAGCAGCCAAGATACAGGACAGGGCCCAGATGGCTACACCTTC. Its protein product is CASSQDTGQGPDGYTF.

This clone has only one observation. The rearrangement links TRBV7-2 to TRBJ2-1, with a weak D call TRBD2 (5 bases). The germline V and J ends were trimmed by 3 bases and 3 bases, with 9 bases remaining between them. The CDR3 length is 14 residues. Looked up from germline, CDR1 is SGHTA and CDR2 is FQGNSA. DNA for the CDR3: TGTGCCAGCAGCTTCTCCGGGGTCTACAATGAGCAGTTCTTC. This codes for CASSFSGVYNEQFF.

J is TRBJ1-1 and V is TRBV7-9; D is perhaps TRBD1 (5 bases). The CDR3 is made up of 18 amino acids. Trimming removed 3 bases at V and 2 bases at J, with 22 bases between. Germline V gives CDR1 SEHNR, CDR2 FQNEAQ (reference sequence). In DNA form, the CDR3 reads TGTGCCAGCAGCTTTCCTCGGGGCGGGGATATTGACAACACTGAAGCTTTCTTT. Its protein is CASSFPRGGDIDNTEAFF.

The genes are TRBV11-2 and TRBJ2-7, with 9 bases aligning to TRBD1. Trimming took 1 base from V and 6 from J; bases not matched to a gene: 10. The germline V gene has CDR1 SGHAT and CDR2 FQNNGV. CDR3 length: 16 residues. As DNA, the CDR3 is TGTGCCAGCAGCTTAGTAGCCCCGGGACAGGGTAGCGAGCAGTACTTC. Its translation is CASSLVAPGQGSEQYF.

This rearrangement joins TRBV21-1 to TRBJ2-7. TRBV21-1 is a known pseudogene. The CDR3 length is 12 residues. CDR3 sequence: CASSEEIHEQYF. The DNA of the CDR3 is TGTGCCAGCAGCGAAGAGATACACGAGCAGTACTTC.

CDR3 residues: CSVERDRGNGYTF. In DNA form, the CDR3 reads TGCAGCGTTGAGAGGGACAGGGGAAATGGCTACACCTTC. The chain has TRBV29-1 and TRBJ1-2; 10 bases fit TRBD1. The CDR3 loop spans 13 amino acids. CDR1 is SQVTM and CDR2 is ANQGSEA in the germline V gene. V lost 3 bases to trimming and J lost 6 bases; unmatched junction nucleotides: 4.

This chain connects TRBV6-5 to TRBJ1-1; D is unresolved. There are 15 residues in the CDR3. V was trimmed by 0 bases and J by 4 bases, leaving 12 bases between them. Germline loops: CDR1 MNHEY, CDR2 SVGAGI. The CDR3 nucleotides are TGTGCCAGCAGTTACTCGATAACCCCGGGCACTGAAGCTTTCTTT. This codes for CASSYSITPGTEAFF.

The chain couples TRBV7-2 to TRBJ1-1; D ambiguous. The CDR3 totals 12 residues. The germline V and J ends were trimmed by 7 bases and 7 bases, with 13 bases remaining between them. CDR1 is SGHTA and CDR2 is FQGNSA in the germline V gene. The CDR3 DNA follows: TGTGCCAGCACCCGATGGCAGAATGAAGCTTTCTTT. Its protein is CASTRWQNEAFF.

The CDR3: CASRDGQGGNQPQHF. As DNA, the CDR3 is TGTGCCAGCAGGGACGGACAGGGCGGCAATCAGCCCCAGCATTTT. The gene calls are TRBV27 and TRBJ1-5; TRBD1 aligns across 8 bases. The CDR3 length is 15 residues. The V segment lost 6 bases and the J segment 2 bases; nucleotides outside the gene matches: 6. The germline V gene encodes CDR1 MNHEY and CDR2 SMNVEV (reference sequence).

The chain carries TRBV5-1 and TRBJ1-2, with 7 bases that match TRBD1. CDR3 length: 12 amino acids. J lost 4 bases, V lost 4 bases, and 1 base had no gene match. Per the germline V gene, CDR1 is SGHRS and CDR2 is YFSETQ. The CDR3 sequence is CASSGDSYGYTF. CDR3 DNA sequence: TGCGCCAGCAGCGGGGACAGCTATGGCTACACCTTC.

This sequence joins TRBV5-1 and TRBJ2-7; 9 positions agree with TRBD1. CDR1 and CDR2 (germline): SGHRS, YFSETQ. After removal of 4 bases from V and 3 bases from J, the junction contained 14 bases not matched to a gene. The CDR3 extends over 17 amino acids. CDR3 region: CASSPTTGGPADYEQYF. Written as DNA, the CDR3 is TGCGCCAGCAGCCCTACTACAGGGGGCCCCGCCGACTACGAGCAGTACTTC.

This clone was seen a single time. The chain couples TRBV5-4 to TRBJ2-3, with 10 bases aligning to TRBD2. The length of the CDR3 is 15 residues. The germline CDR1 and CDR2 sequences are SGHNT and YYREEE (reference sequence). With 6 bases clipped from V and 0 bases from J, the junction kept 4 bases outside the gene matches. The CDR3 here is CASILAGASTDTQYF. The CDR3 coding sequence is TGTGCCAGCATCCTAGCGGGAGCTAGCACAGATACGCAGTATTTT. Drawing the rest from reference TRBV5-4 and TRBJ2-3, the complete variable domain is ETGVTQSPTHLIKTRGQQVTLRCSSQSGHNTVSWYQQALGQGPQFIFQYYREEENGRGNFPPRFSGLQFPNYSSELNVNALELDDSALYLCASILAGASTDTQYFGPGTRLTVL.

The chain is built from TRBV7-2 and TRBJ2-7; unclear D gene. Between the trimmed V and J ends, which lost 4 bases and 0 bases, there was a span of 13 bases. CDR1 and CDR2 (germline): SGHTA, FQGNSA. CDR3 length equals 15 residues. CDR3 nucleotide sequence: TGTGCCAGCAGCTCCTTCGGGTCCCGCTCCTACGAGCAGTACTTC. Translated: CASSSFGSRSYEQYF.

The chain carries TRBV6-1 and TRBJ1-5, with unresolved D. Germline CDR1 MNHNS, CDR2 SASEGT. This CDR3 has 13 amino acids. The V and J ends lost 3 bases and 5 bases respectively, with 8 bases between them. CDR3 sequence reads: CASSDGPYQPQHF. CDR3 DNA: TGTGCCAGCAGTGATGGCCCATATCAGCCCCAGCATTTT.

DNA of the CDR3: TGTGCCTGGAGTGCATCGGGGCCGGATGGCTACACCTTC. Amino acids: CAWSASGPDGYTF. The gene calls are TRBV30 and TRBJ1-2; a possible D gene is TRBD1 (5 bases). Per the germline V gene, CDR1 is GTSNPN and CDR2 is SVGIG (reference sequence). The CDR3 has 13 amino acids. V lost 1 base and J lost 6, with 12 bases in between.

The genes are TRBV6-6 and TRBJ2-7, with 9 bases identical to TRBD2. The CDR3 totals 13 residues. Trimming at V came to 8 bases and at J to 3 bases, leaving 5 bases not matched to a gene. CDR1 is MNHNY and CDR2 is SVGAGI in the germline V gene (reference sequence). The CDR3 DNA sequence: TGTGCCAGCTGGCGGGAGGGCCACTACGAGCAGTACTTC. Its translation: CASWREGHYEQYF.

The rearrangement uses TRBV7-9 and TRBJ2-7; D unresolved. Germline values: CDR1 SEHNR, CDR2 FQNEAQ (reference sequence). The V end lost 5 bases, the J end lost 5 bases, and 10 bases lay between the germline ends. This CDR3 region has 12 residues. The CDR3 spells CASSPGYDEQYF. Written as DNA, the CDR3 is TGTGCCAGCAGCCCGGGTTATGACGAGCAGTACTTC.

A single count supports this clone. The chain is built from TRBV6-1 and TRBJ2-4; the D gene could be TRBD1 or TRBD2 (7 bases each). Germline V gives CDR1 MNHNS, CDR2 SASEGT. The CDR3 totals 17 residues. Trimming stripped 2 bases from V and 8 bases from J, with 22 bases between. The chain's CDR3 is CASSEIFREEGAHIQYF. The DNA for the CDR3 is TGTGCCAGCAGTGAAATTTTCCGGGAGGAGGGGGCACACATTCAGTACTTC.

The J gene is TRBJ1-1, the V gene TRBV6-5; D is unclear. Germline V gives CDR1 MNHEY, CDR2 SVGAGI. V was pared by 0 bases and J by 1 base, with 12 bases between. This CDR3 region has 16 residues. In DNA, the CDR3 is TGTGCCAGCAGTTACTCCGTCGGGGAAGCGAACACTGAAGCTTTCTTT. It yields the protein CASSYSVGEANTEAFF.

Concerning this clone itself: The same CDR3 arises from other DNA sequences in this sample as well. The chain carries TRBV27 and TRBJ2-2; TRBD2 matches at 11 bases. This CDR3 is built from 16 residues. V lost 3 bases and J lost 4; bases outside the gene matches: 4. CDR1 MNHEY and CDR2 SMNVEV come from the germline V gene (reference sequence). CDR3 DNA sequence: TGTGCCAGCAGTTTCCTAGCGGGGGGTCTCACCGGGGAGCTGTTTTTT. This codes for CASSFLAGGLTGELFF.

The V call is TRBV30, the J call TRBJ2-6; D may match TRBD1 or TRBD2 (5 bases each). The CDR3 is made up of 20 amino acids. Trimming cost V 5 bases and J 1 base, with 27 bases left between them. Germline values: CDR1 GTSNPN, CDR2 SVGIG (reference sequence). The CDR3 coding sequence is TGTGCCTGGCGGGGACCCGGGACCCCAAAGTCCCCTTCTGGGGCCAACGTCCTGACTTTC. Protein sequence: CAWRGPGTPKSPSGANVLTF. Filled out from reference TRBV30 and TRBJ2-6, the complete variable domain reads SQTIHQWPATLVQPVGSPLSLECTVEGTSNPNLYWYRQAAGRGLQLLFYSVGIGQISSEVPQNLSASRPQDRQFILSSKKLLLSDSGFYLCAWRGPGTPKSPSGANVLTFGAGSRLTVL.

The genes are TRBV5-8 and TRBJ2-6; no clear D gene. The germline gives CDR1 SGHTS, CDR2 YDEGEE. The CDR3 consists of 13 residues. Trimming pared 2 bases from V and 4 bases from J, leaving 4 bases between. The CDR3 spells CASSFSGANVLTF. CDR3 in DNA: TGTGCCAGCAGCTTTTCCGGGGCCAACGTCCTGACTTTC.

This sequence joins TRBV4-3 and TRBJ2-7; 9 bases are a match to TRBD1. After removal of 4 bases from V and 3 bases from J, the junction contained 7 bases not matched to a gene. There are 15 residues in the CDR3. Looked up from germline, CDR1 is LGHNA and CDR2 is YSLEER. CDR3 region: CASSRLQGAIYEQYF. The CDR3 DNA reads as TGCGCCAGCAGCCGCCTACAGGGGGCTATCTACGAGCAGTACTTC.

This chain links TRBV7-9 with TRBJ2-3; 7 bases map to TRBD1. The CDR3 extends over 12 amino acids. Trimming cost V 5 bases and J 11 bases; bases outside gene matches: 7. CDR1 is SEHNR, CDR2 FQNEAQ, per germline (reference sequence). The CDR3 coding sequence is TGTGCCAGCAGCCCTTCAGGGGGTGGGCAGTATTTT. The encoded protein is CASSPSGGGQYF. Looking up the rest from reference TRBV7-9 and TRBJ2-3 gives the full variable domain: DTGVSQNPRHKITKRGQNVTFRCDPISEHNRLYWYRQTLGQGPEFLTYFQNEAQLEKSRLLSDRFSAERPKGSFSTLEIQRTEQGDSAMYLCASSPSGGGQYFGPGTRLTVL.

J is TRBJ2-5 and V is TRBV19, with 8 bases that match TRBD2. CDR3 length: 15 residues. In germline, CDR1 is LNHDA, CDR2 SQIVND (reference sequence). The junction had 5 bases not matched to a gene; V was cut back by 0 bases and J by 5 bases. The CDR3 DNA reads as TGTGCCAGTAGTATAGACCCGACTAGCGTGGAGACCCAGTACTTC. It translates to CASSIDPTSVETQYF.